The sequence of this T cell receptor (beta chain) was determined in a study of T cell responses to AZD1222 COVID-19 vaccine. Study at large: Analyses pooled second doses at about 4 or about 12 weeks.

Generated by immunoSEQ multiplex PCR, the TCRdb table keeps only in-frame clones and is missing some. This sample has about 100,000 clones, with 85% to 90% found just once. Study-wide results and caveats: Spike-wide coverage was observed for vaccine-associated CD4 TCRs, with dominant responses at 160-218 and 743-854. Unmutated regions of variants are reportedly targeted by nearly half of spike-specific TCRs.

As for this clone: Its target is unknown.

V shed 7 bases and J 4 bases; nucleotides not matched to a gene: 8. Germline CDR1 MNHEY, CDR2 SVGAGI. This CDR3 has 14 residues. The chain combines TRBV6-5 with TRBJ1-1, with TRBD1 matching 8 bases. The source was peripheral blood, collected on day 0 of AZD1222 vaccination. This clonotype was obtained from an adult in good health. CDR3 sequence: CASTGVRGPTEAFF. CDR3 DNA: TGTGCCAGCACGGGAGTCAGGGGGCCCACTGAAGCTTTCTTT.